One sample yielded the 29 T cell receptor beta chains listed below, sequenced in a study of cytomegalovirus exposure and HLA in healthy donors. Using immunoSEQ multiplex PCR, the repertoire was profiled, and TCRdb retains in-frame clones only, with some absent. The table includes under 250,000 clones, roughly 84% detected once. Material for sequencing was PBMCs. These receptors came from a young woman in good health and CMV-seropositive.

This chain connects TRBV27 to TRBJ1-2; 11 bases are shared with TRBD1. V was clipped by 9 bases and J by 2 bases; unmatched bases: 8. Germline V lookup: CDR1 MNHEY, CDR2 SMNVEV (reference sequence). This CDR3 contains 15 residues. CDR3: CASRIGDRGNYGYTF. In DNA form, the CDR3 reads TGTGCCAGTCGTATTGGGGACAGGGGGAACTATGGCTACACCTTC.

The rearrangement links TRBV28 to TRBJ1-2, with D maybe TRBD1 (6 bases). Germline-derived CDR1 and CDR2 are MDHEN and SYDVKM. Trimming cost V 3 bases and J 5 bases, with 10 bases left between them. The CDR3 totals 13 residues. CDR3 nucleotide sequence: TGTGCCAGCAGTTTTTACAGGGAATATGGCTACACCTTC. This translates into CASSFYREYGYTF.

The gene calls are TRBV5-1 and TRBJ2-1; 10 nucleotides agree with TRBD2. The J segment lost 7 bases and the V segment lost 1 base, leaving 11 bases of the junction unmatched. The CDR3 extends over 17 amino acids. CDR1 and CDR2 from the germline V gene are SGHRS and YFSETQ. CDR3: CASSLTPAGGPQNEQFF. CDR3 nucleotide sequence: TGCGCCAGCAGCTTGACCCCAGCGGGAGGGCCGCAAAATGAGCAGTTCTTC.

V gene TRBV28 combines with J gene TRBJ2-1; D is ambiguous. V was pared by 1 base and J by 7 bases, with 5 bases between. There are 12 residues in the CDR3. The V gene's germline CDR1 is MDHEN and CDR2 SYDVKM. For the CDR3, the DNA is TGTGCCAGCAGTTTATTACTAAATGAGCAGTTCTTC. Encoded protein: CASSLLLNEQFF. Full variable domain (rest looked up from reference TRBV28 and TRBJ2-1): DVKVTQSSRYLVKRTGEKVFLECVQDMDHENMFWYRQDPGLGLRLIYFSYDVKMKEKGDIPEGYSVSREKKERFSLILESASTNQTSMYLCASSLLLNEQFFGPGTRLTVL.

The chain carries TRBV5-4 and TRBJ2-2; the match to TRBD2 covers 9 bases. This CDR3 contains 16 residues. V shed 3 bases, J shed 6 bases, and the junction held 9 bases outside the gene matches. Germline CDR1 reads SGHNT; CDR2 reads YYREEE (reference sequence). As DNA, the CDR3 is TGTGCCAGCAGCTCAAAAGTAGCGGGAGAGGCCGGGGAGCTGTTTTTT. Translating it yields CASSSKVAGEAGELFF.

The chain employs TRBV7-9 and TRBJ1-4; D is uncertain. With 2 bases removed from V and 7 bases from J, the gap between germline ends came to 11 bases. The CDR3 totals 14 residues. Germline V gene lookup returns CDR1 SEHNR and CDR2 FQNEAQ (reference sequence). The CDR3: CASSLLRVAEKLFF. The CDR3 DNA is TGTGCCAGCAGCTTACTGCGGGTTGCTGAAAAACTGTTTTTT.

V and J are TRBV27 and TRBJ2-7; possible D gene TRBD2, 6 bases. V was clipped by 6 bases and J by 1 base, with 16 bases between them. This CDR3 has 15 residues. Germline values: CDR1 MNHEY, CDR2 SMNVEV (reference sequence). CDR3 sequence reads: CASSIAGTRSYEQYF. The CDR3 DNA is TGTGCCAGCAGCATCGCGGGGACCCGATCCTACGAGCAGTACTTC.

This clone was seen just once. The gene calls are TRBV29-1 and TRBJ2-2, with D uncertain. V was trimmed by 5 bases and J by 4 bases, leaving 8 bases between them. CDR1 is SQVTM, CDR2 ANQGSEA, per germline. The CDR3 has 12 residues. CDR3 DNA sequence: TGCAGCGTTACAGCCGGCACCGGGGAGCTGTTTTTT. Its translation is CSVTAGTGELFF.

The rearrangement joins TRBV19 to TRBJ2-1; a possible D gene is TRBD1 (6 bases). CDR3 size: 14 residues. V lost 6 bases and J 8 bases, leaving 17 bases between the germline ends. CDR1 and CDR2 from the germline V gene are LNHDA and SQIVND (reference sequence). The CDR3 spells CASSRDKGFDEQFF. Written as DNA, the CDR3 is TGTGCCAGTAGCCGGGACAAGGGATTCGATGAGCAGTTCTTC.

The chain employs TRBV7-9 and TRBJ1-4, with D possibly matching TRBD1 (6 bases). Germline CDR1 SEHNR, CDR2 FQNEAQ (reference sequence). The CDR3 spans 11 residues. V was trimmed by 5 bases and J by 14 bases, leaving 12 bases between them. DNA of the CDR3: TGTGCCAGCAGCATACAGGGACCTCTGTTTTTT. Protein product: CASSIQGPLFF.

The chain has TRBV11-2 and TRBJ2-3, with 11 positions matching TRBD2. After removal of 4 bases from V and 5 bases from J, the junction contained 8 bases not matched to a gene. The germline V gene encodes CDR1 SGHAT and CDR2 FQNNGV. The CDR3 consists of 16 residues. As DNA, the CDR3 is TGTGCCAGCAGCTCCCCACTAGCGGGAGTAGGAGATACGCAGTATTTT. Protein sequence: CASSSPLAGVGDTQYF.

The gene calls are TRBV9 and TRBJ2-7, with 8 bases matching TRBD2. The junction had 8 bases not matched to a gene; V was cut back by 3 bases and J by 0 bases. Germline-derived CDR1 and CDR2 are SGDLS and YYNGEE. The CDR3 covers 16 residues. CDR3 DNA sequence: TGTGCCAGCAGCGGCCCCGGAGCGGGAGCCTCCTACGAGCAGTACTTC. It yields the protein CASSGPGAGASYEQYF.

The chain carries TRBV6-5 and TRBJ1-1, with TRBD1 matching over 9 bases. CDR1 MNHEY and CDR2 SVGAGI come from the germline V gene. The CDR3 runs 15 residues. J gave up 5 bases and V 2 bases, and 6 bases lay outside the gene matches. CDR3 sequence: CASSYIDRGRTEAFF. The CDR3 bases are TGTGCCAGCAGTTACATAGACAGGGGGAGAACTGAAGCTTTCTTT.

The CDR3 bases are TGTGCCAGCAGACCCGCCGGGAGAAGGAATCAGCCCCAGCATTTT. Protein product: CASRPAGRRNQPQHF. The chain is built from TRBV6-5 and TRBJ1-5; the D is unclear. This CDR3 is built from 15 residues. V dropped 6 bases and J dropped 4 bases, with 16 bases sitting between them. The germline CDR1 and CDR2 sequences are MNHEY and SVGAGI.

The chain is built from TRBV15 and TRBJ1-2, with D tentatively TRBD1 (5 bases). V lost 3 bases and J lost 4, with 18 bases in between. The germline CDR1 and CDR2 sequences are LNHNV and YYDKDF (reference sequence). This CDR3 has 16 residues. CDR3: CATSSTGTVFVYGYTF. Written as DNA, the CDR3 is TGTGCCACCAGCAGTACTGGGACTGTATTTGTCTATGGCTACACCTTC.

This clone has at least ten counts. The CDR3 DNA reads as TGTGCCAGCAGTGAACTTGAGACCGGGTCTTATGGCTACACCTTC. Its protein product is CASSELETGSYGYTF. The V and J genes are TRBV6-1 and TRBJ1-2; D gene ambiguous. V was pared by 2 bases and J by 5 bases, with 15 bases between. Germline values: CDR1 MNHNS, CDR2 SASEGT. The CDR3 is made up of 15 amino acids.

The chain links TRBV7-9 to TRBJ1-4; TRBD1 matches 7 bases. Looked up from germline, CDR1 is SEHNR and CDR2 is FQNEAQ (reference sequence). V was clipped by 5 bases and J by 7 bases; unmatched bases: 10. The CDR3 is made up of 15 amino acids. As DNA, the CDR3 is TGTGCCAGCAGCCCAACAGGGCCAGGGGGTGAAAAACTGTTTTTT. Protein product: CASSPTGPGGEKLFF.

The chain couples TRBV28 to TRBJ2-7, with 13 nucleotides matching TRBD2. V lost 4 bases and J lost 2; bases outside the gene matches: 20. CDR1 is MDHEN, CDR2 SYDVKM, per germline. This CDR3 has 21 residues. The CDR3 DNA follows: TGTGCCAGCAGTTCGACACCCATACTAGCGGGAGGGCCCTCTTCTCCCTACGAGCAGTACTTC. Protein product: CASSSTPILAGGPSSPYEQYF.

The chain carries TRBV5-6 and TRBJ2-1; TRBD2 matches 7 bases. J lost 7 bases, V lost 3 bases, and 19 bases had no gene match. The germline V gene has CDR1 SGHDT and CDR2 YYEEEE. The CDR3 is 18 amino acids. DNA for the CDR3: TGTGCCAGCAGCTCGTACTTGAAATCGCGGGAGTTAATAAATGAGCAGTTCTTC. This translates into CASSSYLKSRELINEQFF.

The chain uses TRBV27 and TRBJ1-2; no clear D gene. Germline V CDR1 and CDR2: MNHEY, SMNVEV (reference sequence). The length of the CDR3 is 18 residues. The germline V and J ends were trimmed by 2 bases and 1 base, with 20 bases remaining between them. The CDR3 loop reads CASSLGTAVGEFNYGYTF. In DNA form, the CDR3 reads TGTGCCAGCAGTTTAGGAACAGCGGTGGGAGAATTTAACTATGGCTACACCTTC.

The chain employs TRBV7-3 and TRBJ2-2, with TRBD2 identical over 9 bases. Germline trimming cut 8 bases from V and 2 bases from J; bases unmatched to any gene: 3. The CDR3 contains 14 residues. Per the germline V gene, CDR1 is SGHTA and CDR2 is FQGTGA. CDR3 sequence reads: CASRGLANTGELFF. For the CDR3, the DNA is TGTGCCAGCCGGGGACTAGCAAACACCGGGGAGCTGTTTTTT.

The chain carries TRBV19 and TRBJ1-4; no clear D. CDR3 length: 14 residues. Trimming pared 5 bases from V and 10 bases from J, leaving 17 bases between. Germline loops: CDR1 LNHDA, CDR2 SQIVND (reference sequence). CDR3 region: CASSVSRGEGKLFF. The CDR3 DNA reads TGTGCCAGTAGTGTGTCCCGAGGAGAGGGAAAACTGTTTTTT.

The V and J genes are TRBV28 and TRBJ2-1; 9 bases are shared with TRBD2. There are 16 residues in the CDR3. Germline V gene data show CDR1 as MDHEN and CDR2 as SYDVKM. V lost 3 bases to trimming and J lost 2 bases; unmatched junction nucleotides: 5. CDR3 in amino acids: CASSFGREGTYNEQFF. The DNA for the CDR3 is TGTGCCAGCAGTTTCGGGCGGGAGGGAACCTACAATGAGCAGTTCTTC.

The J gene is TRBJ2-3, the V gene TRBV19, with D unclear. V gave up 7 bases and J gave up 3 bases, with 17 bases separating them. Germline values: CDR1 LNHDA, CDR2 SQIVND (reference sequence). This CDR3 has 15 residues. The CDR3 DNA is TGTGCCAGTATGCGCCTTCCCTCCCCGACAGATACGCAGTATTTT. It codes for CASMRLPSPTDTQYF.

This sequence joins TRBV5-6 and TRBJ2-7; 10 bases align to TRBD1. J was trimmed by 5 bases and V by 4 bases; bases with no gene match: 6. The CDR3 is made up of 14 amino acids. Per the germline V gene, CDR1 is SGHDT and CDR2 is YYEEEE. Written as DNA, the CDR3 is TGTGCCAGCAGCCACGTGACAGGGGGCGACGAGCAGTACTTC. Protein sequence: CASSHVTGGDEQYF.

The V call is TRBV5-1, the J call TRBJ2-1; D might be TRBD1 (5 bases). Germline lookup yields CDR1 SGHRS and CDR2 YFSETQ. Trimming took off 2 bases at V and 5 bases at J, with 14 bases between the two ends. This CDR3 comprises 15 residues. CDR3 DNA sequence: TGCGCCAGCAGCTTCTGGGGAAGGGGTAACAATGAGCAGTTCTTC. Amino acids: CASSFWGRGNNEQFF.

The chain employs TRBV11-2 and TRBJ1-5, with TRBD1 matching 10 bases. Germline V gene sequence: CDR1 SGHAT, CDR2 FQNNGV. Trimming cost V 5 bases and J 6 bases; bases outside gene matches: 7. The CDR3 consists of 15 residues. For the CDR3, the DNA is TGTGCCAGCAGCCGGGACAGGGGAGAGGGTCAGCCCCAGCATTTT. It translates to CASSRDRGEGQPQHF.

The genes are TRBV9 and TRBJ1-3; D not certain. The CDR3 consists of 16 residues. The V gene's germline CDR1 is SGDLS and CDR2 YYNGEE. V was shortened by 3 bases and J by 0 bases, with 13 bases between the two germline ends. CDR3 DNA sequence: TGTGCCAGCAGCGACAGCATAACGTCCTCTGGAAACACCATATATTTT. Translated, it gives CASSDSITSSGNTIYF.

The V gene is TRBV6-1, the J gene TRBJ2-1, with a weak D call TRBD2 (5 bases). Trimming took 0 bases from V and 8 from J, leaving 17 bases between them. Germline V gene sequence: CDR1 MNHNS, CDR2 SASEGT. The CDR3 consists of 16 residues. The CDR3 is CASSEALRGPAHEQFF. The CDR3 DNA reads as TGTGCCAGCAGTGAAGCGCTTCGGGGTCCCGCACATGAGCAGTTCTTC.